These T cell receptor beta chains were read from a single sample in a study of cytomegalovirus exposure and HLA in healthy donors. The protocol was immunoSEQ multiplex PCR, while the TCRdb copy is restricted to in-frame clones and leaves out a portion. The repertoire holds some 140,000 clones, around 84% seen once, with 2.1% in the top ten. Sequenced material: PBMCs. These receptors were taken from a human donor in good health. CDR3s include the opening cysteine and the closing phenylalanine or tryptophan. A D gene is named only where the DNA matches it firmly. Clone size, where shown, is once, few, many, or a class for clones that have expanded.

clone_size j_call d_call v_call cdr3_nt cdr3_aa
once TRBJ1-5 NA TRBV30 TGTGCCTGGAGTGATAAAACGGGTAGCAATCAGCCCCAGCATTTT CAWSDKTGSNQPQHF
NA TRBJ2-2 NA TRBV7-2 TGTGCCAGCAGCTTGGGCAGGGGGAACACCGGGGAGCTGTTTTTT CASSLGRGNTGELFF
NA TRBJ2-1 TRBD2 TRBV4-1 TGCGCCAGCAGCCATATAGCGGGGGCGTCGAACAATGAGCAGTTCTTC CASSHIAGASNNEQFF
few TRBJ1-2 TRBD1 TRBV19 TGTGCCAGTAGTAGGACAGGGTACGGCTACACCTTC CASSRTGYGYTF
NA TRBJ1-3 NA TRBV9 TGTGCCAGCAGCGTAGTCGGGGAGACTGGAAACACCATATATTTT CASSVVGETGNTIYF
NA TRBJ2-7 NA TRBV5-1 TGCGCCAGCAGTAGGACAGAGGCCTCCTACGAGCAGTACTTC CASSRTEASYEQYF
NA TRBJ1-2 NA TRBV7-2 TGTGCCAGCAGCTCGTCCCCGGACAGCCAATTAATGGGATACACCTTC CASSSSPDSQLMGYTF
once TRBJ2-3 TRBD2 TRBV28 TGTGCCAGCAGTTTGGCGGTGGCGGGAGTTTTAAATACGCAGTATTTT CASSLAVAGVLNTQYF
NA TRBJ2-7 TRBD1 TRBV10-3 TGTGCCATCAGTGAGTCAGGGACAGCAAAGCAGTACTTC CAISESGTAKQYF
NA TRBJ1-1 NA TRBV19 TGTGCCAGTGAAGGGGTTGTCGCTTTCTTT CASEGVVAFF
NA TRBJ2-3 TRBD1 TRBV12-5 TGTGCTAGTGGCCGGACAGGACGGCCGCGTACAGATACGCAGTATTTT CASGRTGRPRTDTQYF
NA TRBJ1-2 TRBD1 TRBV6-1 TGTGCCAGCGGGGGGACAGGGGTTAACTATGGCTACACCTTC CASGGTGVNYGYTF
NA TRBJ2-2 NA TRBV27 TGTGCCAGCAGTCCTCAGAGGCCCGCGAACACCGGGGAGCTGTTTTTT CASSPQRPANTGELFF
NA TRBJ2-1 NA TRBV27 TGTGCCAGCAGTTCCCCGATGAGGGTGAACAATGAGCAGTTCTTC CASSSPMRVNNEQFF
once TRBJ1-1 NA TRBV7-9 TGTGCCAGCGGGGGGGCAGCTGAAGCTTTCTTT CASGGAAEAFF
NA TRBJ2-7 NA TRBV21-1 TGTGCCAGCAGCAACCCCAGGCAGTACTTC CASSNPRQYF
few TRBJ1-2 NA TRBV2 TGTGCCAGCAGTGTTGGGAGGAGCTATGGCTACACCTTC CASSVGRSYGYTF
NA TRBJ2-4 NA TRBV11-2 TGTGCCAGCAGCTTAGAGGGGAGCATTCAGTACTTC CASSLEGSIQYF
NA TRBJ2-2 TRBD1 TRBV14 TGTGCCAGCAGCCAACGGACAGGAGTCGTCGCCCACACCGGGGAGCTGTTTTTT CASSQRTGVVAHTGELFF
NA TRBJ1-2 TRBD1 TRBV5-6 TGTGCCAGCAGCACAGCCACCGGGACAGCCTATGGCTACACCTTC CASSTATGTAYGYTF
NA TRBJ1-5 NA TRBV6-5 TGTGCCAGCAGTCGGGACACTAGCAATCAGCCCCAGCATTTT CASSRDTSNQPQHF
NA TRBJ2-7 TRBD2 TRBV28 TGTGCCACCGGGACTAGCGGGAGCCCTTCCTACGAGCAGTACTTC CATGTSGSPSYEQYF
NA TRBJ2-1 NA TRBV30 TGTGCCTGGAGTAAGACTACTATCAATGAGCAGTTCTTC CAWSKTTINEQFF
NA TRBJ2-1 TRBD2 TRBV7-3 TGTGCCAGCAGCTTGATGGGGAGGGGTGAGCAGTTCTTC CASSLMGRGEQFF
once TRBJ1-5 TRBD1 TRBV2 TGTGCCAGCAGTGTCGGGACAGTCAATCAGCCCCAGCATTTT CASSVGTVNQPQHF
NA TRBJ2-7 TRBD1 TRBV29-1 TGCAGCGTTGAACCGACAGGGCCGGATAACGAGCAGTACTTC CSVEPTGPDNEQYF
NA TRBJ1-3 NA TRBV30 TGTGCCTGGAGTGTAGGTGCAGCTAGCTCTGGAAACACCATATATTTT CAWSVGAASSGNTIYF
NA TRBJ1-2 NA TRBV2 TGTGCCAGCAGTGAAACAGGTGATGGCTACACCTTC CASSETGDGYTF
once TRBJ1-5 NA TRBV18 TGTGCCAGCTCACCAGTAAGCCCAAATCAGCCCCAGCATTTT CASSPVSPNQPQHF
NA TRBJ2-5 NA TRBV4-3 TGCGCCAGCAGCCAAGACCGGACTAGGGGGGAGGCGACCCAGTACTTC CASSQDRTRGEATQYF
NA TRBJ1-2 NA TRBV7-9 TGTGCCAGCAGCTTAGCCCAGGAAGCTAACTATGGCTACACCTTC CASSLAQEANYGYTF
once TRBJ2-7 TRBD2 TRBV27 TGTGCCAGCAGTCCATTCCCCGGGACTAAGACCTACGAGCAGTACTTC CASSPFPGTKTYEQYF
NA TRBJ1-5 TRBD1 TRBV19 TGTGCCAGTAGTTCGTGGGGACAGGGGAATCAGCCCCAGCATTTT CASSSWGQGNQPQHF
NA TRBJ2-2 TRBD1 TRBV28 TGTGCCAGCAGTCCTCCGGACAGGGCTCCCGGGGAGCTGTTTTTT CASSPPDRAPGELFF
NA TRBJ1-1 NA TRBV5-1 TGCGCCAGCAGCCAAATACAGGGTTTTATGAACACTGAAGCTTTCTTT CASSQIQGFMNTEAFF
NA TRBJ2-2 TRBD1 TRBV25-1 TGTGCCAGCACCGGGACAGGGAAGGCCGGGGAGCTGTTTTTT CASTGTGKAGELFF
NA TRBJ2-2 NA TRBV10-3 TGTGCCATCAGCGCCGGGAACACCGGGGAGCTGTTTTTT CAISAGNTGELFF
once TRBJ2-1 TRBD2 TRBV5-4 TGTGCCAGCAGCTTGACTAGCGGTTACAATGAGCAGTTCTTC CASSLTSGYNEQFF
NA TRBJ1-1 NA TRBV4-3 TGCGCCAGCAGCCAAGGACGGATTAGGGGGTGGAACACTGAAGCTTTCTTT CASSQGRIRGWNTEAFF
once TRBJ2-2 NA TRBV7-9 TGTGCCAGCACCCTTGAGGTGGTCGCGAACACCGGGGAGCTGTTTTTT CASTLEVVANTGELFF
once TRBJ1-1 TRBD1 TRBV27 TGTGCCAGCAGTTTAGACCGGGACAGGAACACTGAAGCTTTCTTT CASSLDRDRNTEAFF